Listed below are T cell receptor beta chains from one sample, sequenced in a study of T cell changes during pregnancy in multiple sclerosis. TCRdb's copy holds only in-frame clones and misses some; the assay was immunoSEQ multiplex PCR. The data hold around 66,000 clones, with 91% observed a single time. The sequenced sample was peripheral blood, obtained after pregnancy. The receptors derive from a female donor in good health, enrolled as a control in a pregnancy study. Each CDR3 is given with its conserved first and last residue. The D gene is left open where the match is weak. Only some rows state a clone size, as once, few, many or a class for expanded clones.

. | . | TRBJ2-3 | TRBV29-1 | CSGFNSLLTDTQYF | TGCAGCGGCTTTAACTCCTTATTAACAGATACGCAGTATTTT
. | . | TRBJ2-1 | TRBV27 | CASSLWAGAGNEQFF | TGTGCCAGCAGTTTATGGGCGGGGGCGGGGAATGAGCAGTTCTTC
. | TRBD2 | TRBJ2-7 | TRBV5-4 | CASSLKAGGPSSYEQYF | TGTGCCAGCAGCTTAAAAGCGGGGGGCCCTAGCTCCTACGAGCAGTACTTC
once | . | TRBJ2-5 | TRBV5-1 | CASSEGQMGTQYF | TGCGCCAGCAGCGAAGGACAGATGGGGACCCAGTACTTC
. | . | TRBJ1-5 | TRBV5-4 | CASSSDGGGNQPQHF | TGTGCCAGCAGCTCGGATGGGGGCGGCAATCAGCCCCAGCATTTT
. | . | TRBJ2-3 | TRBV7-2 | CASSSWRESTDTQYF | TGTGCCAGCAGCTCGTGGAGGGAGAGCACAGATACGCAGTATTTT
. | . | TRBJ2-3 | TRBV5-1 | CASSLATGITDTQYF | TGCGCCAGCAGCTTGGCGACAGGAATCACAGATACGCAGTATTTT
few | . | TRBJ1-5 | TRBV2 | CASSKDSGLGQPQHF | TGTGCCAGCAGTAAAGACTCAGGGTTGGGACAGCCCCAGCATTTT
. | TRBD2 | TRBJ2-1 | TRBV13 | CASSLEGGLAGGLNEQFF | TGTGCCAGCAGCCTAGAAGGGGGTCTAGCGGGGGGGCTCAATGAGCAGTTCTTC
once | TRBD1 | TRBJ1-1 | TRBV7-9 | CASSLLGQGTPEAFF | TGTGCCAGCAGCCTATTGGGACAGGGAACACCTGAAGCTTTCTTT
. | . | TRBJ2-7 | TRBV5-6 | CASSTTGQPYEQYF | TGTGCCAGCAGCACCACAGGGCAACCCTACGAGCAGTACTTC
few | . | TRBJ1-2 | TRBV7-2 | CASSPPAGRGYTF | TGTGCCAGCAGCCCCCCTGCGGGGAGGGGCTACACCTTC
once | TRBD1 | TRBJ1-1 | TRBV9 | CASSVIPGGQGNTEAFF | TGTGCCAGCAGCGTAATCCCCGGAGGACAGGGGAACACTGAAGCTTTCTTT
. | . | TRBJ2-7 | TRBV6-6 | CASRLYYEQYF | TGTGCCAGCAGATTGTATTACGAGCAGTACTTC
. | . | TRBJ2-1 | TRBV1 | CTSSQTEIGGPTYNEQFF | TGCACCAGCAGCCAGACCGAAATAGGGGGACCGACCTACAATGAGCAGTTCTTC
. | . | TRBJ2-7 | TRBV5-8 | CASSLRVRGYYEQYF | TGTGCCAGCAGCCTACGCGTCAGGGGCTACTACGAGCAGTACTTC
. | . | TRBJ1-2 | TRBV5-4 | CASSLDTGGYGYTF | TGTGCCAGCAGCTTGGATACGGGGGGCTATGGCTACACCTTC
. | TRBD1 | TRBJ1-2 | TRBV5-6 | CASSLVTGWDYGYTF | TGTGCCAGCAGCTTGGTGACAGGGTGGGACTATGGCTACACCTTC
. | . | TRBJ1-2 | TRBV15 | CATSKAGVGYTF | TGTGCCACCAGCAAGGCAGGTGTCGGCTACACCTTC
. | . | TRBJ1-2 | TRBV30 | CAWTGRDYGYTF | TGTGCCTGGACAGGCAGAGACTATGGCTACACCTTC
. | TRBD1 | TRBJ1-1 | TRBV11-3 | CASSPKGTRGLGTEAFF | TGTGCCAGCAGCCCCAAAGGAACCAGGGGGCTTGGCACTGAAGCTTTCTTT
. | . | TRBJ2-4 | TRBV30 | CAWSPGLTSNIQYF | TGTGCCTGGAGTCCAGGGCTTACGTCAAACATTCAGTACTTC
. | . | TRBJ1-5 | TRBV7-8 | CASSLVTGPNQPQHF | TGTGCCAGCAGCTTAGTTACAGGGCCCAATCAGCCCCAGCATTTT
once | TRBD2 | TRBJ2-1 | TRBV30 | CAWTTGGPRIF | TGTGCCTGGACAACGGGGGGGCCCAGGATCTTC
. | TRBD1 | TRBJ2-2 | TRBV6-5 | CASSRGTGDTGELFF | TGTGCCAGCAGCCGGGGGACAGGGGACACCGGGGAGCTGTTTTTT
. | . | TRBJ1-2 | TRBV10-3 | CAISEGANYGYTF | TGTGCCATCAGTGAAGGGGCTAACTATGGCTACACCTTC